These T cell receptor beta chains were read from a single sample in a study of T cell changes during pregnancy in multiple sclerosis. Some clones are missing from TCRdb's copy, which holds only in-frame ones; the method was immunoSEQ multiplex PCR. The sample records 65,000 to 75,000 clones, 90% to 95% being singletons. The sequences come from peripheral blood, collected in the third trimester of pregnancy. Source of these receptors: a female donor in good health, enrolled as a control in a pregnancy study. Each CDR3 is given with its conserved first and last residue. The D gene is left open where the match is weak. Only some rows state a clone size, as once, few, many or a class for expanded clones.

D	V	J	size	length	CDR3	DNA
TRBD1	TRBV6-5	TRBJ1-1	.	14	CASSYAQGVTEAFF	TGTGCCAGCAGTTACGCACAGGGGGTCACTGAAGCTTTCTTT
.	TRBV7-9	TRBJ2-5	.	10	CASGHGTQYF	TGTGCCAGCGGGCATGGGACCCAGTACTTC
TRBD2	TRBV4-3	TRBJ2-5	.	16	CASSQRMGGAGETQYF	TGCGCCAGCAGCCAACGGATGGGAGGGGCCGGGGAGACCCAGTACTTC
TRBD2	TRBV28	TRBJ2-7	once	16	CASSLRTSGVAYEQYF	TGTGCCAGCAGTTTAAGGACTAGCGGGGTGGCCTACGAGCAGTACTTC
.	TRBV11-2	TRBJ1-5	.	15	CASSLGLNSNQPQHF	TGTGCCAGCAGCTTGGGACTGAATAGCAATCAGCCCCAGCATTTT
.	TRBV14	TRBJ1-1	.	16	CASSQGLGEVRTEAFF	TGTGCCAGCAGCCAAGGACTGGGGGAGGTGAGGACTGAAGCTTTCTTT
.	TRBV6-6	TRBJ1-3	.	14	CASSRGGGGNTIYF	TGTGCCAGCAGCCGCGGAGGAGGTGGAAACACCATATATTTT
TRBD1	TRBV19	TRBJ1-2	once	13	CASSTTGTYGYTF	TGTGCCAGTAGTACGACAGGGACGTATGGCTACACCTTC
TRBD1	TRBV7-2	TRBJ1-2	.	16	CASSVITGAVNYGYTF	TGTGCCAGCAGCGTAATAACAGGGGCGGTTAACTATGGCTACACCTTC
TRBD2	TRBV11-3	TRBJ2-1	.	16	CASSSSAGGPNNEQFF	TGTGCCAGCAGCTCCTCAGCGGGGGGGCCAAATAATGAGCAGTTCTTC
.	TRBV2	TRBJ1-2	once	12	CASNLLDYGYTF	TGTGCCAGCAATCTCCTAGACTATGGCTACACCTTC
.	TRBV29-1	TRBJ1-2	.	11	CSVTGYYGYTF	TGCAGCGTGACGGGATACTATGGCTACACCTTC